This T cell receptor beta chain originates from a study of cytomegalovirus exposure and HLA in healthy donors. Background on the study: Falling in the Caucasian-associated ancestry cluster were 81% of approximately 400 genotyped donors.

This CDR3 comprises 12 residues. The germline CDR1 and CDR2 sequences are SQVTM and ANQGSEA. V was clipped by 0 bases and J by 1 base, with 3 bases between them. To note about this clone: The antigen is unknown.

Notes on the study in general: For most subjects, TCR beta sequences were reported to predict HLA-A and HLA-B alleles with accuracy.

The PCR ran on 60 Vbeta and 13 Jbeta primers. TCRdb's table, derived via immunoSEQ multiplex PCR, lists solely in-frame clones and lacks some. This table has about 90,000 clones, around 77% appearing once. Sequenced input: PBMCs. The chain has TRBV29-1 and TRBJ1-2; D unclear. The receptor was derived from an older woman in good health and CMV-seropositive. The CDR3 loop reads CSVEDSNYGYTF. In DNA, the CDR3 is TGCAGCGTTGAAGACAGTAACTATGGCTACACCTTC.